This T cell receptor (beta chain) appears in the sequencing data of a study of blood T cell repertoires in COVID-19. As processed by the authors: The assay estimated nucleated cells by amplifying reference gene primers. Some clones are missing from TCRdb's copy, which holds only in-frame ones; the method was immunoSEQ multiplex PCR. That table supplies the V and J calls and clone size; D and trimming were determined from the DNA. The sample records around 10,000 clones, 85% to 90% being singletons. V dropped 6 bases and J dropped 7 bases, with 9 bases sitting between them. This CDR3 is built from 11 residues.

This TCR was recovered from a human donor in a cohort sampled during active COVID-19. This sequence joins TRBV12-3 or TRBV12-4 and TRBJ1-2; D is undetermined. The sample consisted of peripheral blood. In DNA form, the CDR3 reads TGTGCCAGCAGCCCAGGAACTGGCTACACCTTC. It is translated as CASSPGTGYTF.